Following are 13 T cell receptor beta chains from one sample sequenced in a study of T cells in Graves' hyperthyroidism and ophthalmopathy. What was amplified from RNA transcripts were TCR beta CDR3 regions. The HTBI primer set was used in a first-round RT-PCR of the TCR CDR3. MiXCR, applied by TCRdb to the multiplex PCR reads, yields one record per CDR3 protein. The repertoire holds 600,000 or so distinct CDR3 sequences, with just over 45% as singletons. Sequencing was done on a sample of peripheral blood or thyroid tissue (not recorded which). Receptor source: a woman under 30 with Graves' hyperthyroidism.

Regarding this clonotype: With a much larger clone just one base away, this may be a read error. The chain couples TRBV24-1 to TRBJ2-2; 11 nucleotides line up with TRBD2. From germline, CDR1 is KGHDR and CDR2 SFDVKD. This CDR3 is 16 amino acids long. In DNA, the CDR3 is TGTGCCATCAGTGACCAACTAGCGGGAGACACCGGGGAGCTGTTTTTT. Translated: CAISDQLAGDTGELFF.

This rearrangement joins TRBV7-2 to TRBJ1-3, with TRBD1 matching 7 bases. The germline CDR1 and CDR2 sequences are SGHTA and FQGNSA. The CDR3 loop spans 15 amino acids. J was trimmed by 4 bases and V by 1 base; bases with no gene match: 4. The CDR3 reads CASSLGDRDGNTIYF. The CDR3 DNA follows: TGTGCCAGCAGCTTAGGCGACAGGGACGGAAACACCATATATTTT.

The V call is TRBV29-1, the J call TRBJ2-6, with 10 positions matching TRBD1. The J segment lost 4 bases and the V segment lost 7 bases, leaving 7 bases of the junction unmatched. The CDR3 has 15 residues. The germline V gene has CDR1 SQVTM and CDR2 ANQGSEA. The CDR3 sequence is CSAAGTGDGANVLTF. CDR3 in DNA: TGCAGCGCAGCCGGGACAGGGGACGGGGCCAACGTCCTGACTTTC.

For this clonotype: A much larger clone differs by one base, so this may be a read error. The chain links TRBV7-8 to TRBJ1-3; D uncertain. Germline values: CDR1 SGHVS, CDR2 FQNEAQ. The CDR3 length is 12 residues. Trimming removed 8 bases from V and 9 bases from J, with 14 bases in between. The CDR3 DNA sequence: TGTGCCAGCGGCATCCCCCTAGGCACCATATATTTT. Residues: CASGIPLGTIYF.

This clonotype has at least ten counts. This chain connects TRBV12-3 or TRBV12-4 to TRBJ1-6, with D unresolved. The CDR3 is made up of 12 amino acids. Trimming left V 7 bases short and J 9 bases short, with 10 bases between. CDR3 residues: CASTIYGSPLHF. The CDR3 DNA is TGTGCCAGCACAATCTACGGTTCACCCCTCCACTTT.

The V gene is TRBV15, the J gene TRBJ1-2; unclear D gene. The CDR3 loop spans 14 amino acids. The V gene's germline CDR1 is LNHNV and CDR2 YYDKDF (reference sequence). Trimming removed 3 bases from V and 4 bases from J, with 12 bases in between. The DNA for the CDR3 is TGTGCCACCAGCAGCAACACCGAGCTCTATGGCTACACCTTC. Translation: CATSSNTELYGYTF.

At least ten counts were recorded for this clonotype. The chain links TRBV2 to TRBJ2-7; D not resolved. The length of the CDR3 is 12 residues. V was shortened by 8 bases and J by 2 bases, with 10 bases between the two germline ends. Germline V gene data show CDR1 as SNHLY and CDR2 as FYNNEI. CDR3 region: CASGSGTYEQYF. In DNA form, the CDR3 reads TGTGCCAGCGGGTCAGGTACCTACGAGCAGTACTTC.

The chain combines TRBV7-2 with TRBJ1-5; tentative D call: TRBD1 (5 bases). The V gene's germline CDR1 is SGHTA and CDR2 FQGNSA. V was pared by 2 bases and J by 3 bases, with 14 bases between. This CDR3 has 16 amino acids. The chain's CDR3 is CASSLLGGGFNQPQHF. The CDR3 DNA reads as TGTGCCAGCAGCTTACTGGGTGGGGGATTCAATCAGCCCCAGCATTTT.

This clonotype showed up just a few times. CDR3 in DNA: TGTGCCAGCAGCTCAGCGTGGGGGCCTAGCGAGCGCGAGCAGTACTTC. Its translation: CASSSAWGPSEREQYF. The chain employs TRBV14 and TRBJ2-7; D might be TRBD1 or TRBD2, each matching 6 bases. CDR1 is SGHDN and CDR2 is FVKESK in the germline V gene. This CDR3 has 16 amino acids. V was trimmed by 5 bases and J by 6 bases, leaving 23 bases between them.

CDR3 DNA: TGTGCCAGCAGTGAAGGATGGGGCTCAGTTGGCTACACCTTC. Protein product: CASSEGWGSVGYTF. This chain connects TRBV6-4 to TRBJ1-2, with D perhaps matching TRBD1 (5 bases). The CDR3 spans 14 residues. CDR1 is MRHNA, CDR2 SNTAGT, per germline. Trimming pared 3 bases from V and 7 bases from J, leaving 15 bases between.

The V and J genes are TRBV10-3 and TRBJ2-6; D could derive from TRBD1 or TRBD2 (6 bases each). This CDR3 is built from 11 residues. The V end was cut by 10 bases, the J end by 11 bases, with 12 bases between. Germline-derived CDR1 and CDR2 are ENHRY and SYGVKD. The CDR3 is CATEGGDVLTF. DNA for the CDR3: TGTGCCACCGAGGGGGGCGACGTCCTGACTTTC.

This chain joins TRBV15 and TRBJ1-5, with unresolved D. This CDR3 is built from 8 residues. The ends were cut back, 4 bases at V and 16 bases at J, with 5 bases in the middle. CDR1 and CDR2 from the germline V gene are LNHNV and YYDKDF (reference sequence). CDR3 residues: CATSTRHF. Written as DNA, the CDR3 is TGTGCCACCAGCACCAGACATTTT.

This sequence joins TRBV24-1 and TRBJ2-5; a possible D gene is TRBD2 (6 bases). Between the trimmed V and J ends, which lost 5 bases and 5 bases, there was a span of 26 bases. Germline V gives CDR1 KGHDR, CDR2 SFDVKD. This CDR3 is built from 18 residues. The CDR3 coding sequence is TGTGCCACCAGTGGAACGGGAGCAGGGCGACGAAGCCGGGAGACCCAGTACTTC. Residues: CATSGTGAGRRSRETQYF.